These 17 T cell receptor beta chains were all obtained from the same sample, sequenced in a study of PD-L1 blockade in urothelial cancer. Profiled with immunoSEQ multiplex PCR; TCRdb holds only in-frame clones, not every one. This sample has more than 45,000 clones, with roughly 87% found just once. The sample consisted of PBMCs, taken around atezolizumab (anti-PD-L1) treatment. Receptors were obtained from a man between 65 and 85 years old with urothelial cancer.

This chain uses TRBV6-1 with TRBJ2-5, with 10 bases lining up with TRBD2. The CDR3 is made up of 16 amino acids. Germline-derived CDR1 and CDR2 are MNHNS and SASEGT. V lost 3 bases and J lost 5; bases outside the gene matches: 9. For the CDR3, the DNA is TGTGCCAGCAGTGATCCCCGAGTAGCGGGAGGCGAGACCCAGTACTTC. Its protein is CASSDPRVAGGETQYF.

The CDR3 region has the DNA TGTGCCAGTAGTATTGGACAGGGGGCTCATCAGCCCCAGCATTTT. Its translation is CASSIGQGAHQPQHF. This chain joins TRBV19 and TRBJ1-5; 11 positions match TRBD1. Losses at the gene ends were 3 bases for V and 5 bases for J; bases not matched to a gene: 3. The CDR3 totals 15 residues. CDR1 and CDR2 from the germline V gene are LNHDA and SQIVND (reference sequence).

About this clone itself: One end of the junction fails to match germline, which may point to a read error. The V call is TRBV28, the J call TRBJ1-1; D perhaps matches TRBD1 (6 bases). Per the germline V gene, CDR1 is MDHEN and CDR2 is SYDVKM. The CDR3 runs to 13 residues. The CDR3 spells CASRRDRRPEAFF. In DNA, the CDR3 is TGTGCCAGCAGGCGAGACAGGCGGCCTGAGGCTTTCTTT. Using reference TRBV28 and TRBJ1-1 for the parts outside the CDR3, the full variable domain is DVKVTQSSRYLVKRTGEKVFLECVQDMDHENMFWYRQDPGLGLRLIYFSYDVKMKEKGDIPEGYSVSREKKERFSLILESASTNQTSMYLCASRRDRRPEAFFGQGTRLTVV.

V and J are TRBV18 and TRBJ1-1; D is possibly TRBD1 (6 bases). The CDR3 is made up of 16 amino acids. Looked up from germline, CDR1 is KGHSH and CDR2 is LQKENI. V gave up 0 bases and J gave up 1 base, with 12 bases separating them. CDR3 in DNA: TGTGCCAGCTCACCACCGACACGGACAGAGAACACTGAAGCTTTCTTT. As protein: CASSPPTRTENTEAFF.

This chain connects TRBV4-1 to TRBJ1-4; TRBD1 agrees at 11 bases. Germline CDR1 reads MGHRA; CDR2 reads YSYEKL. After removal of 4 bases from V and 2 bases from J, the junction contained 9 bases not matched to a gene. There are 18 residues in the CDR3. DNA of the CDR3: TGCGCCAGCAGCCCTGGGGACAGGGGGATTATCACTAATGAAAAACTGTTTTTT. This encodes CASSPGDRGIITNEKLFF.

V and J are TRBV11-3 and TRBJ2-1, with 7 bases matching TRBD2. The V segment lost 1 base and the J segment 1 base; nucleotides outside the gene matches: 1. This CDR3 region has 15 residues. Germline loops: CDR1 SGHNT, CDR2 YENEEA. Here the CDR3 DNA reads TGTGCCAGCAGCTTAGCGGGGGGATCCTACAATGAGCAGTTCTTC. It codes for CASSLAGGSYNEQFF.

This clone has just one count. This rearrangement joins TRBV29-1 to TRBJ2-1, with D possibly matching TRBD1 (5 bases). V was pared by 0 bases and J by 3 bases, with 12 bases between. Per the germline V gene, CDR1 is SQVTM and CDR2 is ANQGSEA. The CDR3 totals 15 residues. The CDR3 nucleotides are TGCAGCGTTGAAGATCCAGGGCACAGCTACAATGAGCAGTTCTTC. It is translated as CSVEDPGHSYNEQFF.

This chain links TRBV10-3 with TRBJ1-1, with no clear D. Germline-derived CDR1 and CDR2 are ENHRY and SYGVKD. With 1 base removed from V and 4 bases from J, the gap between germline ends came to 10 bases. This CDR3 has 14 residues. CDR3 coding DNA: TGTGCCATCAGTGAGTATGCCGGGGTCACTGAAGCTTTCTTT. This sequence encodes CAISEYAGVTEAFF.

The chain carries TRBV2 and TRBJ1-5; D perhaps matches TRBD1 (5 bases). Germline CDR1 reads SNHLY; CDR2 reads FYNNEI. The CDR3 extends over 15 amino acids. Trimming cost V 0 bases and J 7 bases, with 13 bases left between them. The CDR3 is CASSEATGGGQPQHF. The CDR3 DNA reads TGTGCCAGCAGTGAAGCAACGGGGGGAGGGCAGCCCCAGCATTTT.

The chain is built from TRBV28 and TRBJ2-2, with D maybe TRBD2 (6 bases). This CDR3 region has 17 residues. V was cut by 2 bases and J by 7 bases, with 20 bases left in between. Germline CDR1 and CDR2: MDHEN and SYDVKM. CDR3 region: CASSLGGGASRHGELFF. The DNA for the CDR3 is TGTGCCAGCAGTTTAGGAGGAGGGGCTAGCAGGCACGGGGAGCTGTTTTTT. Complete variable domain (other parts from reference TRBV28 and TRBJ2-2): DVKVTQSSRYLVKRTGEKVFLECVQDMDHENMFWYRQDPGLGLRLIYFSYDVKMKEKGDIPEGYSVSREKKERFSLILESASTNQTSMYLCASSLGGGASRHGELFFGEGSRLTVL.

The V gene is TRBV18, the J gene TRBJ1-2; the match to TRBD1 covers 9 bases. This CDR3 spans 17 amino acids. J gave up 6 bases and V 2 bases, and 13 bases lay outside the gene matches. CDR1 and CDR2 from the germline V gene are KGHSH and LQKENI. CDR3 DNA: TGTGCCAGCTCACCAAATCGGGAAGGACAGGGGTCCGATGGCTACACCTTC. It is translated as CASSPNREGQGSDGYTF.

The chain has TRBV19 and TRBJ2-1; possibly TRBD1 for D (5 bases). Germline CDR1 and CDR2: LNHDA and SQIVND (reference sequence). Trimming took off 3 bases at V and 8 bases at J, with 20 bases between the two ends. There are 16 residues in the CDR3. CDR3 protein: CASSIGDRPWSYEQFF. The DNA of the CDR3 is TGTGCCAGTAGTATCGGAGACAGACCCTGGAGCTATGAGCAGTTCTTC.

This clone has more than one count but fewer than ten. V gene TRBV5-1 combines with J gene TRBJ2-7; 8 bases fit TRBD1. The germline gives CDR1 SGHRS, CDR2 YFSETQ. Trimming cost V 4 bases and J 1 base; bases outside gene matches: 4. The CDR3 spans 14 residues. CDR3 in DNA: TGCGCCAGCAGCCACGGGACAGGTTCCTACGAGCAGTACTTC. Translated: CASSHGTGSYEQYF.

The sample holds a few counts of this clone. The rearrangement uses TRBV5-6 and TRBJ2-2; D is perhaps TRBD2 (5 bases). The CDR3 spans 13 residues. V shed 4 bases and J shed 6 bases, with 10 bases lying between them. Germline loops: CDR1 SGHDT, CDR2 YYEEEE. The CDR3 reads CASSPAGAGELFF. The CDR3, as DNA: TGTGCCAGCAGCCCCGCCGGGGCCGGGGAGCTGTTTTTT. The full variable domain, completed using reference TRBV5-6 and TRBJ2-2, is DAGVTQSPTHLIKTRGQQVTLRCSPKSGHDTVSWYQQALGQGPQFIFQYYEEEERQRGNFPDRFSGHQFPNYSSELNVNALLLGDSALYLCASSPAGAGELFFGEGSRLTVL.

The chain joins TRBV13 to TRBJ2-7; D is unclear. The CDR3 spans 14 residues. The germline V and J ends were trimmed by 3 bases and 3 bases, with 12 bases remaining between them. Germline V lookup: CDR1 PRHDT, CDR2 FYEKMQ (reference sequence). The chain's CDR3 is CASSLGSPFYEQYF. The CDR3 DNA reads as TGTGCCAGCAGCTTGGGCAGCCCCTTCTACGAGCAGTACTTC.

The gene calls are TRBV2 and TRBJ2-1; 11 bases fit TRBD2. V gave up 0 bases and J gave up 5 bases; unmatched junction bases: 9. The CDR3 has 18 amino acids. The germline V gene has CDR1 SNHLY and CDR2 FYNNEI. As DNA, the CDR3 is TGTGCCAGCAGTGAAGCGCCACGGGGACTAGCGGTTAACAATGAGCAGTTCTTC. It codes for CASSEAPRGLAVNNEQFF. The whole variable domain, filled in from reference TRBV2 and TRBJ2-1, reads EPEVTQTPSHQVTQMGQEVILRCVPISNHLYFYWYRQILGQKVEFLVSFYNNEISEKSEIFDDQFSVERPDGSNFTLKIRSTKLEDSAMYFCASSEAPRGLAVNNEQFFGPGTRLTVL.

V usage is TRBV11-2 and J usage is TRBJ2-7; TRBD1 might be the D (5 bases). This CDR3 has 14 residues. V was trimmed by 5 bases and J by 2 bases, leaving 13 bases between them. Germline V gene sequence: CDR1 SGHAT, CDR2 FQNNGV. CDR3 coding DNA: TGTGCCAGCAGCGCCATACAGGACCCCTACGAGCAGTACTTC. Encoded protein: CASSAIQDPYEQYF.